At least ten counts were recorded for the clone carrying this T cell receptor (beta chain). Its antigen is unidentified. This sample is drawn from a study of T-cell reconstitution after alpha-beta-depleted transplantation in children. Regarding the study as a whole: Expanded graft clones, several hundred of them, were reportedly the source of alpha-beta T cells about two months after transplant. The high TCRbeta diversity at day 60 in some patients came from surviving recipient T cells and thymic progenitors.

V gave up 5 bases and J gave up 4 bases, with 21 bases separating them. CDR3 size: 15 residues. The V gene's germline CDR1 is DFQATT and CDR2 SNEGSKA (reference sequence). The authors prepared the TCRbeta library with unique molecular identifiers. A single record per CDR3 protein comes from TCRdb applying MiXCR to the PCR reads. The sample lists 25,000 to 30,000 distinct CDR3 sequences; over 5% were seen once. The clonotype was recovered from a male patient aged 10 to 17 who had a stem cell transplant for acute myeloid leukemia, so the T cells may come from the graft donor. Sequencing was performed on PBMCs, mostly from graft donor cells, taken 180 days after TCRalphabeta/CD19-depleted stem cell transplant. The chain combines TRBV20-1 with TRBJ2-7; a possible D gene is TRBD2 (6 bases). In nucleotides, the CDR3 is TGCAGTGCTCCGTTACCGGGACTTACAAGTTACGAGCAGTACTTC. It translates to CSAPLPGLTSYEQYF.